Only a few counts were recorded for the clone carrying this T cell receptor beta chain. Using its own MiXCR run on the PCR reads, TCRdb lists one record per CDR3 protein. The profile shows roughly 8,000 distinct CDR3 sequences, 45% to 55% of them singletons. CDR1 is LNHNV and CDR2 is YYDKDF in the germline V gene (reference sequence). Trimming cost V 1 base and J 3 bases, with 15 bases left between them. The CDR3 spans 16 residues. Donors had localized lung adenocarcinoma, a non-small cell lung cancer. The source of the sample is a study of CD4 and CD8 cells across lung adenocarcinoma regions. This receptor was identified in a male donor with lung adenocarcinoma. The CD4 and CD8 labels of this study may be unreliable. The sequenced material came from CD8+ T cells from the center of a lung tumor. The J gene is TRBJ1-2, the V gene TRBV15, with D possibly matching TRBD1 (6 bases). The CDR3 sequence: CATSRGRGGAYYGYTF. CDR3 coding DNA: TGTGCCACCAGCAGAGGGAGAGGGGGGGCCTACTATGGCTACACCTTC.